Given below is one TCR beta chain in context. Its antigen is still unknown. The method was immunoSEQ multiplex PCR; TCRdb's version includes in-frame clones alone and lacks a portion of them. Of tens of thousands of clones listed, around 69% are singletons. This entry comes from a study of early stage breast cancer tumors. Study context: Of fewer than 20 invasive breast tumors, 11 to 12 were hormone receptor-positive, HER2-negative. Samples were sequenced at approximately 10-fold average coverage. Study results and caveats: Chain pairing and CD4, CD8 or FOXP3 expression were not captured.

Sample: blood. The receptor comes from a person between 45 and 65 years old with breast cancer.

The CDR3 region is CASSRTGRVTEAFF. The CDR3 bases are TGTGCCAGCAGTCGGACAGGGAGGGTGACTGAAGCTTTCTTT. The rearrangement links TRBV6-5 to TRBJ1-1; TRBD1 matches 8 bases. Looked up from germline, CDR1 is MNHEY and CDR2 is SVGAGI. Germline trimming cut 5 bases from V and 5 bases from J; bases unmatched to any gene: 7. This CDR3 comprises 14 residues.